Below are 17 T cell receptor beta chains sequenced from a single sample in a study of blood T cell repertoires in COVID-19. Some clones are missing from TCRdb's copy, which holds only in-frame ones; the method was immunoSEQ multiplex PCR. The sample shows about 170,000 clones, 85% to 90% of them seen only once. Material: peripheral blood. These receptors were obtained from an elderly woman in a cohort sampled during active or convalescent COVID-19.

The V call is TRBV11-3, the J call TRBJ2-7, with TRBD1 matching 9 bases. The trim removed 0 bases at V and 0 bases at J, leaving 6 bases unmatched. Germline V CDR1 and CDR2: SGHNT, YENEEA. CDR3 size: 17 residues. CDR3: CASSLETGTGFSYEQYF. CDR3 DNA: TGTGCCAGCAGCTTAGAAACCGGGACAGGGTTCTCCTACGAGCAGTACTTC.

V gene TRBV15 combines with J gene TRBJ2-1; 10 bases match TRBD2. The CDR3 is 17 residues long. After removal of 3 bases from V and 7 bases from J, the junction contained 12 bases not matched to a gene. The V gene's germline CDR1 is LNHNV and CDR2 YYDKDF (reference sequence). For the CDR3, the DNA is TGTGCCACCAGCAGGGCCACAACTAGCGGGGTAAGAAATGAGCAGTTCTTC. Amino acids: CATSRATTSGVRNEQFF.

This chain joins TRBV19 and TRBJ1-3, with D possibly TRBD1 on 6 matching bases. The CDR3 loop spans 16 amino acids. V lost 5 bases and J lost 0, with 14 bases in between. The germline V gene encodes CDR1 LNHDA and CDR2 SQIVND (reference sequence). The CDR3 loop is CASSARQEDSGNTIYF. The DNA for the CDR3 is TGTGCCAGTAGTGCGCGACAGGAGGACTCTGGAAACACCATATATTTT. Supplemented by reference TRBV19 and TRBJ1-3, the full variable domain reads DGGITQSPKYLFRKEGQNVTLSCEQNLNHDAMYWYRQDPGQGLRLIYYSQIVNDFQKGDIAEGYSVSREKKESFPLTVTSAQKNPTAFYLCASSARQEDSGNTIYFGEGSWLTVV.

This chain uses TRBV20-1 with TRBJ1-5, with TRBD1 matching 7 bases. The CDR3 runs to 14 residues. J lost 3 bases, V lost 3 bases, and 5 bases had no gene match. Germline V gives CDR1 DFQATT, CDR2 SNEGSKA (reference sequence). The CDR3 DNA is TGCAGTGCTAGTACGGGACAGCACAATCAGCCCCAGCATTTT. Its protein is CSASTGQHNQPQHF.

The genes are TRBV3-1 (or the pseudogene TRBV3-2) and TRBJ1-6, with 8 bases lining up with TRBD1. Trimming removed 7 bases from V and 6 bases from J; junction bases left unmatched: 5. The CDR3 has 14 amino acids. CDR1 is LGHDT, CDR2 YNNKEL, per germline (reference sequence). This CDR3 is CASMDRAGNSPLHF. CDR3 DNA: TGTGCCAGCATGGACAGGGCGGGTAATTCACCCCTCCACTTT.

A few counts support this clone. The rearrangement links TRBV19 to TRBJ1-5; D gene unclear. Germline V gives CDR1 LNHDA, CDR2 SQIVND (reference sequence). The V end was cut by 4 bases, the J end by 0 bases, with 13 bases between. The CDR3 covers 16 residues. CDR3 nucleotide sequence: TGTGCCAGTAGTACACTCGTGACTAGTAGCAATCAGCCCCAGCATTTT. This translates into CASSTLVTSSNQPQHF.

V is TRBV6-1 and J is TRBJ2-7; the match to TRBD1 covers 8 bases. CDR1 is MNHNS, CDR2 SASEGT, per germline. The CDR3 contains 13 residues. With 3 bases clipped from V and 6 bases from J, the junction kept 4 bases outside the gene matches. Written as DNA, the CDR3 is TGTGCCAGCAGTGACGGGACAGGCCTCGAGCAGTACTTC. Protein product: CASSDGTGLEQYF.

The genes are TRBV18 and TRBJ1-4; TRBD1 aligns across 8 bases. CDR1 is KGHSH and CDR2 is LQKENI in the germline V gene. This CDR3 region has 16 residues. The ends lost 5 bases at V and 7 bases at J; junction bases unmatched: 12. The CDR3 DNA reads as TGTGCCAGCTCATCAAAATCCGGACAGGGAGCTGAAAAACTGTTTTTT. This translates into CASSSKSGQGAEKLFF. The variable domain in full, completed from reference TRBV18 and TRBJ1-4, reads NAGVMQNPRHLVRRRGQEARLRCSPMKGHSHVYWYRQLPEEGLKFMVYLQKENIIDESGMPKERFSAEFPKEGPSILRIQQVVRGDSAAYFCASSSKSGQGAEKLFFGSGTQLSVL.

This chain links TRBV19 with TRBJ2-1; 8 nucleotides match TRBD2. Germline V lookup: CDR1 LNHDA, CDR2 SQIVND (reference sequence). The CDR3 is 14 amino acids. The junction had 4 bases not matched to a gene; V was cut back by 1 base and J by 8 bases. The CDR3, as DNA: TGTGCCAGTAGTATAGGCGGGGGGCCTTATGAGCAGTTCTTC. The encoded protein is CASSIGGGPYEQFF. The complete variable domain, with remaining parts taken from reference TRBV19 and TRBJ2-1, reads DGGITQSPKYLFRKEGQNVTLSCEQNLNHDAMYWYRQDPGQGLRLIYYSQIVNDFQKGDIAEGYSVSREKKESFPLTVTSAQKNPTAFYLCASSIGGGPYEQFFGPGTRLTVL.

The rearrangement links TRBV24-1 to TRBJ1-2, with 8 bases matching TRBD1. The CDR3 is made up of 18 amino acids. CDR1 and CDR2 from the germline V gene are KGHDR and SFDVKD. V shed 4 bases, J shed 4 bases, and the junction held 16 bases outside the gene matches. CDR3 sequence (DNA): TGTGCCACCAGTGACTCATACAACAGGGGGAGCTCAATCTATGGCTACACCTTC. Translation gives CATSDSYNRGSSIYGYTF.

This clone came up many times. The gene calls are TRBV5-1 and TRBJ1-6; 9 nucleotides align to TRBD1. V was clipped by 4 bases and J by 10 bases; unmatched bases: 6. Germline assignment: CDR1 SGHRS and CDR2 YFSETQ. CDR3 length: 14 residues. This chain's CDR3 is CASSQGQGRSPLHF. The CDR3 nucleotides read TGCGCCAGCAGCCAGGGACAGGGACGCTCACCCCTCCACTTT.

This chain uses TRBV5-1 with TRBJ1-2, with a possible D match to TRBD1 (6 bases). This CDR3 is 15 amino acids long. Trimming pared 1 base from V and 8 bases from J, leaving 18 bases between. From germline, CDR1 is SGHRS and CDR2 YFSETQ. The CDR3 DNA is TGCGCCAGCAGCTTGTCCGGCCAGGGGTCGAGGGGCTACACCTTC. Protein product: CASSLSGQGSRGYTF. Looking up the rest from reference TRBV5-1 and TRBJ1-2 gives the full variable domain: KAGVTQTPRYLIKTRGQQVTLSCSPISGHRSVSWYQQTPGQGLQFLFEYFSETQRNKGNFPGRFSGRQFSNSRSEMNVSTLELGDSALYLCASSLSGQGSRGYTFGSGTRLTVV.

This clone was seen more than once but under ten times. This sequence joins TRBV7-2 and TRBJ2-5; 9 nucleotides match TRBD1. The V gene end was trimmed by 3 bases and the J gene end by 4 bases; junction bases not matched to a gene: 3. The CDR3 is made up of 14 amino acids. Germline V gene sequence: CDR1 SGHTA, CDR2 FQGNSA. In DNA, the CDR3 is TGTGCCAGCAGCTTTGACAGGGGGAGAGAGACCCAGTACTTC. Its translation: CASSFDRGRETQYF.

The chain has TRBV18 and TRBJ1-2; D unclear. V dropped 8 bases and J dropped 3 bases, with 10 bases sitting between them. The germline V gene encodes CDR1 KGHSH and CDR2 LQKENI. The CDR3 runs to 12 residues. CDR3 sequence: CASQASDYGYTF. DNA for the CDR3: TGTGCCAGCCAGGCCTCGGACTATGGCTACACCTTC.

This rearrangement joins TRBV19 to TRBJ2-3; the match to TRBD2 covers 8 bases. The CDR3 spans 13 residues. CDR1 LNHDA and CDR2 SQIVND come from the germline V gene (reference sequence). Losses at the gene ends were 8 bases for V and 5 bases for J; bases not matched to a gene: 6. As DNA, the CDR3 is TGTGCCAGTGCGGACAGCGGGGGAGATACGCAGTATTTT. The encoded protein is CASADSGGDTQYF.

The V gene is TRBV6-6, the J gene TRBJ2-2; 10 bases map to TRBD1. V lost 2 bases, J lost 5 bases, and 5 bases stayed unmatched. The length of the CDR3 is 16 residues. Germline V CDR1 and CDR2: MNHNY, SVGAGI (reference sequence). The CDR3 here is CASSYPGQGKTGELFF. The CDR3 nucleotides read TGTGCCAGCAGTTACCCGGGACAGGGGAAGACCGGGGAGCTGTTTTTT.

This chain links TRBV7-9 with TRBJ2-1, with 9 positions matching TRBD2. The CDR3 length is 13 residues. From germline, CDR1 is SEHNR and CDR2 FQNEAQ (reference sequence). J gave up 16 bases and V 1 base, and 8 bases lay outside the gene matches. Written as DNA, the CDR3 is TGTGCCAGCAGCTTAGAGGGACTAGCCCCGATTTTCTTC. Its translation: CASSLEGLAPIFF.